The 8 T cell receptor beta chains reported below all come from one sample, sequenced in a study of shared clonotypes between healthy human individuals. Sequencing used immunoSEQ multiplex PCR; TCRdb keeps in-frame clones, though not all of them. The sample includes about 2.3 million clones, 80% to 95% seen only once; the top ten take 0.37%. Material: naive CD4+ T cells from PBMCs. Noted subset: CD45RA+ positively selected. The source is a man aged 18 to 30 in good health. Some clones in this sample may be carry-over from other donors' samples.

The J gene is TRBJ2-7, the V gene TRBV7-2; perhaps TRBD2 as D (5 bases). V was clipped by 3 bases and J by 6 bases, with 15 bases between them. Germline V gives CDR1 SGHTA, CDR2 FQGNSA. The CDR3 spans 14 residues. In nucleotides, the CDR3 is TGTGCCAGCAGCTTGGGAGTAACCGGAAGCGAGCAGTACTTC. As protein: CASSLGVTGSEQYF.

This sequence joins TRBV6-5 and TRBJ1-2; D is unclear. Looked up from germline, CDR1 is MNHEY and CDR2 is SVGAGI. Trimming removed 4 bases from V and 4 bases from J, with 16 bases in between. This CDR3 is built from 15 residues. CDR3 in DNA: TGTGCCAGCAGTTCCCCTCGCGGCCGGGCCTATGGCTACACCTTC. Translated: CASSSPRGRAYGYTF.

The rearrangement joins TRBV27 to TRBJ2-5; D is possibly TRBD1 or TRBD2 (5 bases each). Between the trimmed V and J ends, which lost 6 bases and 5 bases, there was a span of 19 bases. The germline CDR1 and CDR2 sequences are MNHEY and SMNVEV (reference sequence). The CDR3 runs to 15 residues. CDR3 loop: CASSQGTARWETQYF. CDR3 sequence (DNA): TGTGCCAGCAGCCAAGGGACGGCAAGGTGGGAGACCCAGTACTTC.

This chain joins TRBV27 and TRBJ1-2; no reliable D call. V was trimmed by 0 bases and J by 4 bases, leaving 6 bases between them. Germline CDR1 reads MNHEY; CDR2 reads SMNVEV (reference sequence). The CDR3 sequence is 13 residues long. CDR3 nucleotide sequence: TGTGCCAGCAGTTTATCTGGCCTCTATGGCTACACCTTC. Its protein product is CASSLSGLYGYTF.

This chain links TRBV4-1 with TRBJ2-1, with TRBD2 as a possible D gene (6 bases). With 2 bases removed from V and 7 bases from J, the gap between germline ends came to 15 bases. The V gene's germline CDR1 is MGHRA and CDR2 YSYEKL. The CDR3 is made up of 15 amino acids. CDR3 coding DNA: TGCGCCAGCAGCCAATGGGGGGTGGGCGGAAATGAGCAGTTCTTC. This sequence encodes CASSQWGVGGNEQFF.

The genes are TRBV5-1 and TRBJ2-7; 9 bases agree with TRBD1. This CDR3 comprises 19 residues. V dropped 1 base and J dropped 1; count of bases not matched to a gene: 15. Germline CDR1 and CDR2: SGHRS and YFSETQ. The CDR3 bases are TGCGCCAGCAGCTTGAGTTTCCGGGGAACAGGGGGCCCATCCTACGAGCAGTACTTC. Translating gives CASSLSFRGTGGPSYEQYF.

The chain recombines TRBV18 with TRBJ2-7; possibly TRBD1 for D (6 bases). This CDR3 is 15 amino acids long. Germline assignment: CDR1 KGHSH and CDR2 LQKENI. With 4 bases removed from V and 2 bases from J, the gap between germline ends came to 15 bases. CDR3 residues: CASSLTAGTPYEQYF. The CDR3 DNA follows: TGTGCCAGCTCACTCACGGCCGGGACACCCTACGAGCAGTACTTC.

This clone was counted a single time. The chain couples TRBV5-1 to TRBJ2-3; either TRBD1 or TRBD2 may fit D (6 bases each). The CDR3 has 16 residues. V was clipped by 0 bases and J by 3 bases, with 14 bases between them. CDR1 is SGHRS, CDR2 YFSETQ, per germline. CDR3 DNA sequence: TGCGCCAGCAGCTTGGACCTGCCGGGGGCTACAGATACGCAGTATTTT. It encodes CASSLDLPGATDTQYF.